This record covers a single T cell receptor (beta chain). Its antigen is not identified. This entry is derived from a study of Tregs in tolerant kidney transplant recipients. Regarding the study as a whole: Expanding Tregs on activated donor B cells appeared to best identify donor-specific TCRbeta clones.

The length of the CDR3 is 14 residues. Germline CDR1 SEHNR, CDR2 FQNEAQ (reference sequence). V was pared by 7 bases and J by 5 bases, with 10 bases of the junction left unmatched. Data came from immunoSEQ multiplex PCR; TCRdb stores just in-frame clones and leaves some out. The sample records about 240,000 clones, approximately 83% being singletons. This TCR came from a human donor in good health. Sequencing used CD4+ T cells from blood. The chain recombines TRBV7-9 with TRBJ2-7; 8 bases fit TRBD1. CDR3 region: CASTSTGRGHEQYF. CDR3 sequence (DNA): TGTGCCAGCACCTCCACCGGCAGGGGGCACGAGCAGTACTTC. Full variable domain (outside the CDR3, taken from reference TRBV7-9 and TRBJ2-7): DTGVSQNPRHKITKRGQNVTFRCDPISEHNRLYWYRQTLGQGPEFLTYFQNEAQLEKSRLLSDRFSAERPKGSFSTLEIQRTEQGDSAMYLCASTSTGRGHEQYFGPGTRLTVT.